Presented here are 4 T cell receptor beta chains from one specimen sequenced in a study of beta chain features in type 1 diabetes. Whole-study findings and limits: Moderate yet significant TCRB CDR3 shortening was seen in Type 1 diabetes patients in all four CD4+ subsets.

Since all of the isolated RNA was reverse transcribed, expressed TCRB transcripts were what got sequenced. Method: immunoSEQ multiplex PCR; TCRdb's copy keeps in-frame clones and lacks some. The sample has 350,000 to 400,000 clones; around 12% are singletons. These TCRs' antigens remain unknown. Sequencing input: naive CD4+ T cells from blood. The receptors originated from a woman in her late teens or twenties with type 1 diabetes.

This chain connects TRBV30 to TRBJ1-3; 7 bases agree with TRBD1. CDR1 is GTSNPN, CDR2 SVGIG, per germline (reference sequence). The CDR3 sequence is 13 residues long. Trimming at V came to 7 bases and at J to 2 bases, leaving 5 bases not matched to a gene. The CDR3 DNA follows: TGTGCCTCACAGGGGATCGCTGGAAACACCATATATTTT. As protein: CASQGIAGNTIYF. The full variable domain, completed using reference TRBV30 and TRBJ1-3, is SQTIHQWPATLVQPVGSPLSLECTVEGTSNPNLYWYRQAAGRGLQLLFYSVGIGQISSEVPQNLSASRPQDRQFILSSKKLLLSDSGFYLCASQGIAGNTIYFGEGSWLTVV.

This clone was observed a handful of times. The CDR3 reads CASSFPGQGNEQYF. The CDR3 bases are TGTGCCAGTAGTTTCCCGGGACAGGGCAACGAGCAGTACTTC. The V call is TRBV19, the J call TRBJ2-7; 9 nucleotides line up with TRBD1. This CDR3 comprises 14 residues. J was trimmed by 5 bases and V by 5 bases; bases with no gene match: 7. Per germline, CDR1 LNHDA and CDR2 SQIVND (reference sequence). Looking up the rest from reference TRBV19 and TRBJ2-7 gives the full variable domain: DGGITQSPKYLFRKEGQNVTLSCEQNLNHDAMYWYRQDPGQGLRLIYYSQIVNDFQKGDIAEGYSVSREKKESFPLTVTSAQKNPTAFYLCASSFPGQGNEQYFGPGTRLTVT.

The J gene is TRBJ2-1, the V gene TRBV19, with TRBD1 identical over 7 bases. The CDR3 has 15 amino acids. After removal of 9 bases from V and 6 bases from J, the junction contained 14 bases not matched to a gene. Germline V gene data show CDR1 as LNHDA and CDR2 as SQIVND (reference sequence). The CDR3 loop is CASSPFNRGGNEQFF. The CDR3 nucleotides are TGTGCCAGCAGCCCGTTTAACAGGGGCGGCAATGAGCAGTTCTTC.

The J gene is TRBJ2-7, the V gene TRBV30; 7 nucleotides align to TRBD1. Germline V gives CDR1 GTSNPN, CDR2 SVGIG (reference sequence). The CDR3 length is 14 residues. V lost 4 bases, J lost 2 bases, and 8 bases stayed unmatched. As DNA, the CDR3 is TGTGCCTGGACTAGGAACAGGGGAGCCTACGAGCAGTACTTC. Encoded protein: CAWTRNRGAYEQYF. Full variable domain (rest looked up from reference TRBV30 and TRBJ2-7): SQTIHQWPATLVQPVGSPLSLECTVEGTSNPNLYWYRQAAGRGLQLLFYSVGIGQISSEVPQNLSASRPQDRQFILSSKKLLLSDSGFYLCAWTRNRGAYEQYFGPGTRLTVT.